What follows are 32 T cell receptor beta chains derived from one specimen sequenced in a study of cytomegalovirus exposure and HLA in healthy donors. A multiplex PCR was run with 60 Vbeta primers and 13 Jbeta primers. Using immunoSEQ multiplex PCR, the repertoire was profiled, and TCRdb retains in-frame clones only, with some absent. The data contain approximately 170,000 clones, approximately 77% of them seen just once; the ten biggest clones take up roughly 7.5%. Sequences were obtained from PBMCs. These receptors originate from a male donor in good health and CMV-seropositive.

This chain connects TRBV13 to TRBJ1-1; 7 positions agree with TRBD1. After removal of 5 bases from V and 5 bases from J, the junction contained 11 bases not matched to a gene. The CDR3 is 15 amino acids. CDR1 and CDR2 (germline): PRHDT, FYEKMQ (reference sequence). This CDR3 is CASSENRGSRTEAFF. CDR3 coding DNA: TGTGCCAGCAGCGAAAACAGGGGATCGCGTACTGAAGCTTTCTTT.

The CDR3: CASSGGAGYNEQFF. CDR3 DNA: TGTGCCAGCAGCGGGGGGGCCGGGTACAATGAGCAGTTCTTC. V usage is TRBV4-2 and J usage is TRBJ2-1, with D possibly being TRBD2 (7 bases). Germline V gene data show CDR1 as LGHNA and CDR2 as YNFKEQ. The CDR3 runs 14 residues. With 5 bases removed from V and 4 bases from J, the gap between germline ends came to 12 bases.

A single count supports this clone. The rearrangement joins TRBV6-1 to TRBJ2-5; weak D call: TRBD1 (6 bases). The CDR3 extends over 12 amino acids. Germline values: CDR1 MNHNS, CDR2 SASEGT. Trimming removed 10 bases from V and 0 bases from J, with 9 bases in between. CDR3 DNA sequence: TGTGCCACTCAGGGGTACCAAGAGACCCAGTACTTC. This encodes CATQGYQETQYF.

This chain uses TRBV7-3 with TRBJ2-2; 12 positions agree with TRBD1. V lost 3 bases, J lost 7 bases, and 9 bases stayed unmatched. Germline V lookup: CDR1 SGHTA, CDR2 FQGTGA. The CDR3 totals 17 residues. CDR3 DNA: TGTGCCAGCAGCTTCCGCCGGGACAGGGGGCCGGGCGGGGAGCTGTTTTTT. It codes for CASSFRRDRGPGGELFF.

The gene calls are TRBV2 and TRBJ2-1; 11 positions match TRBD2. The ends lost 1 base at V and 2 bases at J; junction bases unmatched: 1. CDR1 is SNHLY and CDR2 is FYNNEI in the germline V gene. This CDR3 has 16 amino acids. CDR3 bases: TGTGCCAGCAGTGAAGTACTAGCGGGGGCCTACAATGAGCAGTTCTTC. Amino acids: CASSEVLAGAYNEQFF.

The CDR3 region is CASRAQRKNTEAFF. CDR3 DNA: TGTGCCAGCAGGGCACAACGTAAGAACACTGAAGCTTTCTTT. The chain employs TRBV2 and TRBJ1-1; no clear D gene. The ends were cut back, 6 bases at V and 1 base at J, with 12 bases in the middle. Germline CDR1 and CDR2: SNHLY and FYNNEI. The CDR3 covers 14 residues.

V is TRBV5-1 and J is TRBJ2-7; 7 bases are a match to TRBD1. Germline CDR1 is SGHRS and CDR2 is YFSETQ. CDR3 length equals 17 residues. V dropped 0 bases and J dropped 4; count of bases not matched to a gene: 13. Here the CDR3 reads CASSLVGYRGTAYEQYF. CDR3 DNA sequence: TGCGCCAGCAGCTTGGTGGGTTACAGGGGAACGGCGTACGAGCAGTACTTC.

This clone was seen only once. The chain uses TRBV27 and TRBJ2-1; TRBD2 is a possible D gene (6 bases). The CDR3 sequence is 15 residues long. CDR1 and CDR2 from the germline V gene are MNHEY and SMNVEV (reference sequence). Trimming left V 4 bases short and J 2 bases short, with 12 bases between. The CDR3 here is CASSSSETPYNEQFF. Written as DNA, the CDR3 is TGTGCCAGCAGTTCTAGCGAAACCCCCTACAATGAGCAGTTCTTC.

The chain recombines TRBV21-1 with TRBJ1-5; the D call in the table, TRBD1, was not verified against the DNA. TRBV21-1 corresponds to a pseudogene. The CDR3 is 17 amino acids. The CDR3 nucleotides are TGTGCCAGCAGCAAAGGAGAGGACGGACAGAGCAATCAGCCCCAGCATTTT. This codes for CASSKGEDGQSNQPQHF.

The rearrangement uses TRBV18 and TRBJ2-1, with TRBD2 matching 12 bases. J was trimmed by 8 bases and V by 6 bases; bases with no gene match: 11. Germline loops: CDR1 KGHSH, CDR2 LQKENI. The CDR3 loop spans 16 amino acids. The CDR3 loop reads CASSPGLAGLGDEQFF. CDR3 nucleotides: TGTGCCAGCTCTCCTGGACTAGCGGGGTTAGGAGATGAGCAGTTCTTC.

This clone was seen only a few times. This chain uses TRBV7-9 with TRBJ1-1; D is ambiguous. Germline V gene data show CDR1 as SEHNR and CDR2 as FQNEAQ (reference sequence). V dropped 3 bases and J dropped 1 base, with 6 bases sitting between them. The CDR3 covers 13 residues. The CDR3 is CASSFDSNTEAFF. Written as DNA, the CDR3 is TGTGCCAGCAGCTTCGACTCGAACACTGAAGCTTTCTTT. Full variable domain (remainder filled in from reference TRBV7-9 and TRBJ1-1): DTGVSQNPRHKITKRGQNVTFRCDPISEHNRLYWYRQTLGQGPEFLTYFQNEAQLEKSRLLSDRFSAERPKGSFSTLEIQRTEQGDSAMYLCASSFDSNTEAFFGQGTRLTVV.

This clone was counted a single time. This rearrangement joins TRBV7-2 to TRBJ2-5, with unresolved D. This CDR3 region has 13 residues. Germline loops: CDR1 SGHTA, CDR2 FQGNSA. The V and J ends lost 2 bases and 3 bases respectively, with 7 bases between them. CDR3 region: CASSLLEKETQYF. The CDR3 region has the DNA TGTGCCAGCAGCTTACTCGAGAAAGAGACCCAGTACTTC.

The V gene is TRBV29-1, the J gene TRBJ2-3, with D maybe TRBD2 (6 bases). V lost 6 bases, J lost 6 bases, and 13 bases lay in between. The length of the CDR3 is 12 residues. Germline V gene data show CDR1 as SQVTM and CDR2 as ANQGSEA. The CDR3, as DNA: TGCAGCGTCAAGGGACTGCGCGATACGCAGTATTTT. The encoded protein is CSVKGLRDTQYF.

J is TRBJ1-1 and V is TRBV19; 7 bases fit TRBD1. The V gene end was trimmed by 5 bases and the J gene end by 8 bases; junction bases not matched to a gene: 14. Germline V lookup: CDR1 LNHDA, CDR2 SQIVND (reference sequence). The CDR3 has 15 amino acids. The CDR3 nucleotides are TGTGCCAGTAGTCTCGGACGACAGGGACGGATCGAAGCTTTCTTT. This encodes CASSLGRQGRIEAFF.

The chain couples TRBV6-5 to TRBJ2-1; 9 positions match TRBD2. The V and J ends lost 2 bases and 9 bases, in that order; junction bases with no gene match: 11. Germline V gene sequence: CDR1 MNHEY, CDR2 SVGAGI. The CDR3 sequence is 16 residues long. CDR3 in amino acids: CASSYNLAGWVGEQFF. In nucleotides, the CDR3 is TGTGCCAGCAGTTACAATCTAGCGGGGTGGGTGGGTGAGCAGTTCTTC.

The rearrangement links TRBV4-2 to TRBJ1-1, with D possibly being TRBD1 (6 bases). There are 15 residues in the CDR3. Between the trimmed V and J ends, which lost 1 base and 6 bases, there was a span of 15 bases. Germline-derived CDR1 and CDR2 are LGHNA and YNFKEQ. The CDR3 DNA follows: TGTGCCAGCAGCCAAGTCCACGGAGAGGGGGCTGAAGCTTTCTTT. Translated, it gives CASSQVHGEGAEAFF.

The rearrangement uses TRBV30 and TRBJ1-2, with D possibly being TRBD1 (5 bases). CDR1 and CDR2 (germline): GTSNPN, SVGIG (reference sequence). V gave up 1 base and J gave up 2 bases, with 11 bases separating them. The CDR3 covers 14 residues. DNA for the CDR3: TGTGCCTGGAGTGAGACCGGGGGAAACTATGGCTACACCTTC. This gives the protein CAWSETGGNYGYTF.

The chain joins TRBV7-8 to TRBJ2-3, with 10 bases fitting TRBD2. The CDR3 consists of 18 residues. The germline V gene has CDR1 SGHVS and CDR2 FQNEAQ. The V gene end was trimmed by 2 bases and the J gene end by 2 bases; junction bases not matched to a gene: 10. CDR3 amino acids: CASSLHGLLAGFTDTQYF. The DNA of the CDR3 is TGTGCCAGCAGCTTACACGGACTACTAGCGGGATTCACAGATACGCAGTATTTT.

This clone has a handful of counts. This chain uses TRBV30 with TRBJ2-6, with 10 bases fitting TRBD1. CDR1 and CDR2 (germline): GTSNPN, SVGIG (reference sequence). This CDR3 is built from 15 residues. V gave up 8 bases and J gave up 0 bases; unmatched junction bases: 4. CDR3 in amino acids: CAGDRGSSGANVLTF. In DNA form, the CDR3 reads TGTGCCGGGGACAGGGGAAGCTCTGGGGCCAACGTCCTGACTTTC.

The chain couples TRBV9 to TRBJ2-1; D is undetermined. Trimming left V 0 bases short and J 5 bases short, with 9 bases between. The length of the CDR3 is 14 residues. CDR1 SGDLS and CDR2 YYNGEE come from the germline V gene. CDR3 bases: TGTGCCAGCAGCGTAGTTGAGAAGAACAATGAGCAGTTCTTC. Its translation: CASSVVEKNNEQFF.

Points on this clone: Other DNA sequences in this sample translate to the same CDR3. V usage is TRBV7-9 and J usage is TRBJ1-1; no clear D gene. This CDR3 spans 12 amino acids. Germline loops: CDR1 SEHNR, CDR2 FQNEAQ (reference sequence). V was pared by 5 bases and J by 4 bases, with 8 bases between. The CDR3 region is CASSPPGTEAFF. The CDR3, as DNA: TGTGCCAGCAGCCCCCCCGGCACTGAAGCTTTCTTT.

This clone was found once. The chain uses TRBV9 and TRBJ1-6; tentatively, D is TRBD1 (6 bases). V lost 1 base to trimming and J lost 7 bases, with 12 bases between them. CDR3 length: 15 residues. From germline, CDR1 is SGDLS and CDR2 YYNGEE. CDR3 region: CASSVSGVDNSPLHF. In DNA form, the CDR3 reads TGTGCCAGCAGCGTATCAGGGGTAGACAATTCACCCCTCCACTTT.

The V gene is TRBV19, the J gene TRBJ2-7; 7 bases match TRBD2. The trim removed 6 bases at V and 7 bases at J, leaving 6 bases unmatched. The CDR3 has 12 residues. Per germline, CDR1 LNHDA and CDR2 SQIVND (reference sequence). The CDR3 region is CASSLKAGEQYF. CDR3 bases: TGTGCCAGTAGCCTAAAAGCGGGGGAGCAGTACTTC.

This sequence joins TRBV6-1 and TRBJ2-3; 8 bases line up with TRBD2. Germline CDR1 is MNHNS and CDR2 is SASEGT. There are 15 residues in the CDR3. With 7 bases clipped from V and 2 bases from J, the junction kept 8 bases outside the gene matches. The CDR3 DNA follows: TGTGCCAGCATAGCGGGGCGAGCCGCCACAGATACGCAGTATTTT. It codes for CASIAGRAATDTQYF.

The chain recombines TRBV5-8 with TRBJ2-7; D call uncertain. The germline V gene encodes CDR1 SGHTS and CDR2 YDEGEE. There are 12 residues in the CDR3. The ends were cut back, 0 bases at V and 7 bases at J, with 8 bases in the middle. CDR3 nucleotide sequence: TGTGCCAGCAGCTTGGGCGTTTTGGAGCAGTACTTC. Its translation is CASSLGVLEQYF. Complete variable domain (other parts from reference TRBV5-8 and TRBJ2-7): EAGVTQSPTHLIKTRGQQATLRCSPISGHTSVYWYQQALGLGLQFLLWYDEGEERNRGNFPPRFSGRQFPNYSSELNVNALELEDSALYLCASSLGVLEQYFGPGTRLTVT.

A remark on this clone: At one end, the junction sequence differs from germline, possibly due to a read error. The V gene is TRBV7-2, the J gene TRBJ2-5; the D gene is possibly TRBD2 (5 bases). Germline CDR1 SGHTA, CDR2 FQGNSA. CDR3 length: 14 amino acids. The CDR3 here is CASTLRSGQETQYF. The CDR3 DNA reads TGTGCCAGCACCTTACGGAGCGGCCAAGAGACCCAGTACTTC.

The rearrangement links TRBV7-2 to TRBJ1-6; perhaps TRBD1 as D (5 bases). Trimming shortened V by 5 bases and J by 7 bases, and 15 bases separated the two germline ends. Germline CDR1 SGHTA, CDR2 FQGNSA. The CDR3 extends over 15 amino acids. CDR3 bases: TGTGCCAGCAGCCTCCGCAGGGAAGGAAATTCACCCCTCCACTTT. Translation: CASSLRREGNSPLHF.

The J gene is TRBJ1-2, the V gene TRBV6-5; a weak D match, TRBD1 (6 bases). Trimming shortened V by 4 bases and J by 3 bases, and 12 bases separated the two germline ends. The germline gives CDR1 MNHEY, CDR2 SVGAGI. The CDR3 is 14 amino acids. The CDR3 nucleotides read TGTGCCAGCAGTTTCAACAGGGCGGACTATGGCTACACCTTC. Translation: CASSFNRADYGYTF.

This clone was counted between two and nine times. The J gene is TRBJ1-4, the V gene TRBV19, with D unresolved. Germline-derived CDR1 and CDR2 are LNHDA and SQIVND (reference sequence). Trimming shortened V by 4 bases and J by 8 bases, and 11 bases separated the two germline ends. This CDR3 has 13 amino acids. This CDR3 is CASSTWLNEKLFF. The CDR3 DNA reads TGTGCCAGTAGTACGTGGCTCAACGAAAAACTGTTTTTT.

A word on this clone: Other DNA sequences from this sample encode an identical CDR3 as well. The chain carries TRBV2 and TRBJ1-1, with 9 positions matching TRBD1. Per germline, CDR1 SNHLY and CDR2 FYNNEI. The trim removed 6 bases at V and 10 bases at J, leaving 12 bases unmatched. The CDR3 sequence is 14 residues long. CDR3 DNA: TGTGCCAGCAGCGGTCCCTGGGGACAGGGAAGAGCTTTCTTT. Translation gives CASSGPWGQGRAFF. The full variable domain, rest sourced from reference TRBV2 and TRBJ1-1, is EPEVTQTPSHQVTQMGQEVILRCVPISNHLYFYWYRQILGQKVEFLVSFYNNEISEKSEIFDDQFSVERPDGSNFTLKIRSTKLEDSAMYFCASSGPWGQGRAFFGQGTRLTVV.

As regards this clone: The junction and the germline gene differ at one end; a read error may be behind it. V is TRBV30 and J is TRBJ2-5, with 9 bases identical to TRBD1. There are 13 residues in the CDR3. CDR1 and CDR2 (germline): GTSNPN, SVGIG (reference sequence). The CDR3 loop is CAWGTGLHETQHF. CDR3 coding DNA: TGTGCCTGGGGGACAGGGCTCCACGAGACCCAGCACTTC.

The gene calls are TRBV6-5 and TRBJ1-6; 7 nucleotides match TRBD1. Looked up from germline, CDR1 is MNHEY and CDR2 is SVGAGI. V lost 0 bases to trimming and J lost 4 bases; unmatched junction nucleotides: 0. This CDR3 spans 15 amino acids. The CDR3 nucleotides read TGTGCCAGCAGTTACTCGACAGGGTATAATTCACCCCTCCACTTT. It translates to CASSYSTGYNSPLHF.